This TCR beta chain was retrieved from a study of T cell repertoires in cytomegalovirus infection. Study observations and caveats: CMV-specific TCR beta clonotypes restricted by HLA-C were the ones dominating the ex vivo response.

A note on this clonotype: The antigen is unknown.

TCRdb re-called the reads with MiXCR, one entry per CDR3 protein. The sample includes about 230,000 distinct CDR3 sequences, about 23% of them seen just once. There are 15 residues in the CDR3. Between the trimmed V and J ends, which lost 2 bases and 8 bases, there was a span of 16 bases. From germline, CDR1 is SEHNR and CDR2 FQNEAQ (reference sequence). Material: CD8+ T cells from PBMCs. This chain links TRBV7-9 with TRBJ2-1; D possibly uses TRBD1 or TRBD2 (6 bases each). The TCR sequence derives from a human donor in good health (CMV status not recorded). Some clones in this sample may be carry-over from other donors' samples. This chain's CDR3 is CASSLSPSGAYEQFF. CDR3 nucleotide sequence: TGTGCCAGCAGCTTATCCCCCTCGGGGGCCTATGAGCAGTTCTTC.